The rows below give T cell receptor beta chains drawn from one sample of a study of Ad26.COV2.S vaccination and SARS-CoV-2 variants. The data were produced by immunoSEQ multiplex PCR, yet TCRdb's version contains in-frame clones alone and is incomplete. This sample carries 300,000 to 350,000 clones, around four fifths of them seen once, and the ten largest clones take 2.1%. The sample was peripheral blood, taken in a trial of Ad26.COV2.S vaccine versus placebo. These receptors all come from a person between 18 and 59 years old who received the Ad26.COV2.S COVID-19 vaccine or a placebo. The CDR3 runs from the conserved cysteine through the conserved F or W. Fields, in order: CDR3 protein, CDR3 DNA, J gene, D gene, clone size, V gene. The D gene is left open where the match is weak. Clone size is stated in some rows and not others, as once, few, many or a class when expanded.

CDR3: CASSTTLLSVYTF
DNA: TGTGCCAGCAGTACCACCCTCCTTAGTGTCTACACCTTC
J: TRBJ1-2
D: NA
size: NA
V: TRBV28

CDR3: CASSLGTVGYTF
DNA: TGTGCCAGCAGCTTAGGAACAGTAGGCTACACCTTC
J: TRBJ1-2
D: NA
size: NA
V: TRBV7-3

CDR3: CASSLLGQPSETQYF
DNA: TGCGCCAGCAGCTTGCTGGGACAGCCGTCGGAGACCCAGTACTTC
J: TRBJ2-5
D: TRBD1
size: once
V: TRBV5-1

CDR3: CASSFFPRFGNEKLFF
DNA: TGTGCCAGCAGCTTCTTCCCGAGATTCGGGAATGAAAAACTGTTTTTT
J: TRBJ1-4
D: NA
size: NA
V: TRBV5-6

CDR3: CASSVSQGRSSGNTIYF
DNA: TGTGCCAGCAGCGTAAGCCAGGGACGGTCCTCTGGAAACACCATATATTTT
J: TRBJ1-3
D: NA
size: NA
V: TRBV9

CDR3: CASSRTGNEQYF
DNA: TGTGCCAGCAGCAGGACAGGGAACGAGCAGTACTTC
J: TRBJ2-7
D: TRBD1
size: NA
V: TRBV6-5

CDR3: CASRWDFAATEAFF
DNA: TGTGCCAGCAGATGGGACTTCGCCGCCACTGAAGCTTTCTTT
J: TRBJ1-1
D: NA
size: NA
V: TRBV5-4

CDR3: CATSARQGPNTEAFF
DNA: TGTGCCACCAGTGCCAGACAGGGCCCGAACACTGAAGCTTTCTTT
J: TRBJ1-1
D: TRBD1
size: NA
V: TRBV24-1

CDR3: CSVEPRFTDTQYF
DNA: TGCAGCGTTGAACCCCGTTTTACAGATACGCAGTATTTT
J: TRBJ2-3
D: NA
size: NA
V: TRBV29-1

CDR3: CASSSDREVSEAFF
DNA: TGTGCCAGCAGCTCCGACAGGGAAGTTTCTGAAGCTTTCTTT
J: TRBJ1-1
D: TRBD1
size: NA
V: TRBV7-2

CDR3: CASSMGDFGRNEQFF
DNA: TGTGCCAGTAGTATGGGGGACTTCGGGAGGAATGAGCAGTTCTTC
J: TRBJ2-1
D: TRBD2
size: NA
V: TRBV19

CDR3: CASSVAPEVNTEAFF
DNA: TGTGCCAGCAGCGTAGCGCCCGAGGTGAACACTGAAGCTTTCTTT
J: TRBJ1-1
D: NA
size: NA
V: TRBV9

CDR3: CASSPESSDYEQYF
DNA: TGTGCCAGCAGCCCTGAATCATCGGATTACGAGCAGTACTTC
J: TRBJ2-7
D: NA
size: few
V: TRBV3-1/TRBV3-2

CDR3: CASSIRATGVSNQPQHF
DNA: TGTGCCAGTAGTATCCGGGCGACAGGGGTTAGCAATCAGCCCCAGCATTTT
J: TRBJ1-5
D: TRBD1
size: NA
V: TRBV19

CDR3: CASSFQNSPLHF
DNA: TGTGCCAGCAGTTTCCAGAATTCACCCCTCCACTTT
J: TRBJ1-6
D: NA
size: few
V: TRBV27

CDR3: CASRDGQVNTEAFF
DNA: TGCGCCAGCAGGGACGGACAGGTTAACACTGAAGCTTTCTTT
J: TRBJ1-1
D: TRBD1
size: once
V: TRBV5-1

CDR3: CASSLSAGAGNTIYF
DNA: TGTGCCAGCAGCTTATCGGCAGGGGCTGGAAACACCATATATTTT
J: TRBJ1-3
D: NA
size: once
V: TRBV7-3

CDR3: CSVGAARGGYGYTF
DNA: TGCAGCGTTGGGGCAGCGCGCGGGGGGTATGGCTACACCTTC
J: TRBJ1-2
D: NA
size: NA
V: TRBV29-1

CDR3: CASREGGGKNIQYF
DNA: TGTGCCAGTAGGGAGGGGGGAGGCAAAAACATTCAGTACTTC
J: TRBJ2-4
D: NA
size: NA
V: TRBV19

CDR3: CASSLAPLNTGELFF
DNA: TGTGCCAGCAGCTTAGCTCCATTGAACACCGGGGAGCTGTTTTTT
J: TRBJ2-2
D: NA
size: NA
V: TRBV7-9

CDR3: CASSPRYRGTEAFF
DNA: TGTGCCAGCAGCCCCAGGTACCGGGGGACTGAAGCTTTCTTT
J: TRBJ1-1
D: NA
size: few
V: TRBV5-6

CDR3: CASSAGIGNTIYF
DNA: TGTGCCAGCAGCGCGGGCATTGGAAACACCATATATTTT
J: TRBJ1-3
D: NA
size: NA
V: TRBV7-2

CDR3: CASSNTGGSWRQPQHF
DNA: TGTGCCAGTAGTAACACAGGGGGCTCTTGGCGTCAGCCCCAGCATTTT
J: TRBJ1-5
D: TRBD1
size: NA
V: TRBV19

CDR3: CASSWGSGAAYEQYF
DNA: TGTGCCAGTAGTTGGGGGTCGGGGGCCGCCTACGAGCAGTACTTC
J: TRBJ2-7
D: NA
size: NA
V: TRBV19

CDR3: CASSRGFQETQYF
DNA: TGTGCCAGCAGCCGCGGGTTTCAAGAGACCCAGTACTTC
J: TRBJ2-5
D: NA
size: NA
V: TRBV14

CDR3: CASSQYTRQDTQYF
DNA: TGTGCCAGCAGCCAATATACCCGCCAAGATACGCAGTATTTT
J: TRBJ2-3
D: NA
size: once
V: TRBV3-1/TRBV3-2

CDR3: CASSPAGGMDTQYF
DNA: TGCGCCAGCAGTCCAGCGGGGGGGATGGATACGCAGTATTTT
J: TRBJ2-3
D: TRBD2
size: NA
V: TRBV10-2

CDR3: CASSLGLDLVSPLHF
DNA: TGTGCCAGCAGCTTAGGACTAGATTTGGTTTCACCCCTCCACTTT
J: TRBJ1-6
D: NA
size: NA
V: TRBV13

CDR3: CASSPQTSGGVNTGELFF
DNA: TGTGCCAGCAGCCCCCAGACTAGCGGGGGGGTGAACACCGGGGAGCTGTTTTTT
J: TRBJ2-2
D: TRBD2
size: NA
V: TRBV4-2

CDR3: CATWEGAGELFF
DNA: TGTGCCACCTGGGAAGGGGCCGGGGAGCTGTTTTTT
J: TRBJ2-2
D: NA
size: NA
V: TRBV19

CDR3: CASSLWQPTYEQYF
DNA: TGTGCCAGCAGCTTATGGCAGCCAACCTACGAGCAGTACTTC
J: TRBJ2-7
D: NA
size: NA
V: TRBV7-2

CDR3: CASSILWGDYEQYF
DNA: TGTGCCAGCAGCATCCTTTGGGGTGACTACGAGCAGTACTTC
J: TRBJ2-7
D: NA
size: NA
V: TRBV7-2

CDR3: CASSPTDRDSEAFF
DNA: TGCGCCAGCAGCCCGACGGACAGGGATTCTGAAGCTTTCTTT
J: TRBJ1-1
D: TRBD1
size: NA
V: TRBV5-1

CDR3: CASSPRQGIYEQYF
DNA: TGTGCCAGCAGCCCCAGACAGGGGATTTACGAGCAGTACTTC
J: TRBJ2-7
D: TRBD1
size: NA
V: TRBV5-4

CDR3: CASSFSLAGQGNEQFF
DNA: TGCGCCAGCAGCTTTAGTCTAGCGGGTCAAGGTAATGAGCAGTTCTTC
J: TRBJ2-1
D: TRBD2
size: NA
V: TRBV5-1

CDR3: CASSWDRGADTQYF
DNA: TGTGCCAGCAGCTGGGACAGGGGCGCAGATACGCAGTATTTT
J: TRBJ2-3
D: TRBD1
size: NA
V: TRBV5-4

CDR3: CSVGGYGELFF
DNA: TGCAGCGTTGGTGGGTATGGGGAGCTGTTTTTT
J: TRBJ2-2
D: NA
size: NA
V: TRBV29-1

CDR3: CASSPDSLVPQYF
DNA: TGCGCCAGCAGCCCAGACTCCCTCGTGCCGCAGTATTTT
J: TRBJ2-3
D: NA
size: NA
V: TRBV5-1

CDR3: CAWSPGLGGYTF
DNA: TGTGCCTGGAGTCCAGGGCTTGGAGGCTACACCTTC
J: TRBJ1-2
D: NA
size: few
V: TRBV30